The 8 T cell receptor beta chains reported below all come from one sample, sequenced in a study of blood T cells in healthy people across ages (dated by TCRdb to between 2014 and 2017). The receptor library was made with 5' RACE. Instrument used: Illumina HiSeq 2500. The second PCR ran for about 6 to 11 cycles and used a J-beta primer mix along with a sample-barcoded 5' primer. TCRdb reprocessed the public reads (quality trimming at Q25 with fastp, clone calling with MiXCR) and kept in-frame beta chains. CDR3 protein duplicates are merged, each entry listing the most common genes and DNA. The sample has around 750,000 distinct CDR3 sequences on record, roughly 50% of them singletons. Approximately 41% of the sample is held by the ten biggest clonotypes. Source material: blood. Every receptor here comes from an elderly man in good health.

This clonotype was observed a few times. The gene calls are TRBV4-1 and TRBJ1-2; tentatively, D is TRBD1 (6 bases). V shed 1 base and J shed 8 bases, with 17 bases lying between them. Germline V gives CDR1 MGHRA, CDR2 YSYEKL. This CDR3 is 15 amino acids long. CDR3 sequence (DNA): TGCGCCAGCAGCCAAGCGCCAGGGGCGTTGGGCGGCTACACCTTC. It is translated as CASSQAPGALGGYTF.

The chain couples TRBV7-9 to TRBJ1-1, with 7 nucleotides matching TRBD1. This CDR3 comprises 14 residues. V lost 6 bases and J lost 2; bases outside the gene matches: 6. From germline, CDR1 is SEHNR and CDR2 FQNEAQ (reference sequence). The CDR3 sequence is CASREGTENTEAFF. The CDR3 coding sequence is TGTGCCAGCAGAGAGGGGACAGAAAACACTGAAGCTTTCTTT.

This rearrangement joins TRBV20-1 to TRBJ2-7; D remains unclear. This CDR3 spans 9 amino acids. V lost 8 bases to trimming and J lost 6 bases, with 8 bases between them. Per germline, CDR1 DFQATT and CDR2 SNEGSKA (reference sequence). The CDR3 coding sequence is TGCAGTCCATCGTGCGAGCAGTACTTC. This translates into CSPSCEQYF.

This clonotype was seen a handful of times. This chain joins TRBV27 and TRBJ2-4; TRBD1 matches at 8 bases. Per the germline V gene, CDR1 is MNHEY and CDR2 is SMNVEV (reference sequence). With V trimmed by 4 bases and J by 1 base, 6 bases remained unmatched. The CDR3 loop spans 16 amino acids. The CDR3 region is CASSSLRTGAKNIQYF. The CDR3 nucleotides are TGTGCCAGCAGTTCCCTCCGGACAGGGGCCAAAAACATTCAGTACTTC.

This clonotype has more than one count but fewer than ten. In DNA, the CDR3 is TGTGCCAGCAGCGGAGGACCCTCTGGGGCCAACGTCCTGACTTTC. Residues: CASSGGPSGANVLTF. The chain links TRBV3-1 to TRBJ2-6, with D maybe TRBD2 (5 bases). Germline CDR1 and CDR2: LGHDT and YNNKEL (reference sequence). CDR3 length: 15 residues. The ends were cut back, 5 bases at V and 0 bases at J, with 8 bases in the middle.

The rearrangement uses TRBV25-1 and TRBJ2-7; 10 bases line up with TRBD2. This CDR3 region has 16 residues. Germline loops: CDR1 MGHDK, CDR2 SYGVNS. Trimming took 6 bases from V and 2 from J; bases not matched to a gene: 10. The CDR3 region is CASSPGSGRATYEQYF. The CDR3 DNA follows: TGTGCCAGCAGCCCCGGGAGCGGGAGGGCAACCTACGAGCAGTACTTC.

This clonotype was observed at least ten times. The chain uses TRBV12-3 or TRBV12-4 and TRBJ2-6; D possibly matches TRBD1 or TRBD2 (6 bases each). This CDR3 region has 14 residues. V was cut by 8 bases and J by 2 bases, with 10 bases left in between. This CDR3 is CASSRGAGANVLTF. The DNA of the CDR3 is TGTGCCAGCTCAAGGGGGGCTGGGGCCAACGTCCTGACTTTC.

This clonotype showed up just a few times. The chain has TRBV29-1 and TRBJ2-7, with 8 bases identical to TRBD2. The better agreement between TRBJ2-5 and the DNA end casts doubt on the J call. Germline assignment: CDR1 SQVTM and CDR2 ANQGSEA. The CDR3 is 14 amino acids. The CDR3 here is CSGRVGGAKETQYF. The CDR3 DNA sequence: TGCAGCGGCCGAGTCGGGGGGGCCAAAGAGACCCAGTACTTC.